This T cell receptor (beta chain) emerged from a study of blood T cell repertoires in COVID-19. Study overall: Whether acute or convalescent, the COVID-19 samples came from the United States, Italy and Spain. T cells, B-cell-depleted T cells, or PBMCs supplied cDNA or gDNA.

In the original analysis: Amplifying reference gene primers gave estimates of nucleated cell counts. Repertoires were generated with immunoSEQ multiplex PCR, while TCRdb's copy carries only in-frame clones and drops some. The DNA gave D and trimming, while V, J and clone size come from that table. The sample carries about 160,000 clones, roughly 84% recorded once. While infection was still active, Seattle patients were enrolled and then followed longitudinally. Germline CDR1 is SEHNR and CDR2 is FQNEAQ (reference sequence). This CDR3 has 14 amino acids. The germline V and J ends were trimmed by 0 bases and 6 bases, with 8 bases remaining between them.

Sample: peripheral blood. The chain uses TRBV7-9 and TRBJ1-4, with D maybe TRBD1 (5 bases). The sequence was obtained from a woman aged 60-75 years with COVID-19, enrolled during active disease. The CDR3 sequence is CASSLAGVDEKLFF. CDR3 sequence (DNA): TGTGCCAGCAGCTTAGCAGGGGTAGATGAAAAACTGTTTTTT.